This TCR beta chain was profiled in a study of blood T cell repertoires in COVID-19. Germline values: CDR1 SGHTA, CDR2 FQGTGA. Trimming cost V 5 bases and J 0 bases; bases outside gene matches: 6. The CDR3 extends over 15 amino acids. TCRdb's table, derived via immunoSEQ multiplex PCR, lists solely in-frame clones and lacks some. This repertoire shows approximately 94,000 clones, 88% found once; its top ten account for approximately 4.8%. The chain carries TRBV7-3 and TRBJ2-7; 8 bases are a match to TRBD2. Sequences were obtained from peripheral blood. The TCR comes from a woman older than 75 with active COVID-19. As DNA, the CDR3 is TGTGCCAGCAGCCCAATAGCGGGAAACTCCTACGAGCAGTACTTC. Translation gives CASSPIAGNSYEQYF.